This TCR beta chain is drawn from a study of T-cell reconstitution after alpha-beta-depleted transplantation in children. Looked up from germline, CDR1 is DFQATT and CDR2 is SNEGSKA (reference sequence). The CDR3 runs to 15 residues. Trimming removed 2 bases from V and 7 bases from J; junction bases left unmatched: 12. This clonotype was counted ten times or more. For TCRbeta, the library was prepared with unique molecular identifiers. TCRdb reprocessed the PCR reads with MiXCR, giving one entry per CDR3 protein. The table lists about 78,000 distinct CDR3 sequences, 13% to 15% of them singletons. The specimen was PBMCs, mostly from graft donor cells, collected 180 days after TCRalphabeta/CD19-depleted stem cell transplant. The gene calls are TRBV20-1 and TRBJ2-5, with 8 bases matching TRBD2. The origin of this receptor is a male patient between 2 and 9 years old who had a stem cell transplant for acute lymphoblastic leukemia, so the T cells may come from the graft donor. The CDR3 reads CSARYSGSFVGTQYF. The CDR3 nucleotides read TGCAGTGCTAGATACAGCGGGAGTTTCGTGGGGACCCAGTACTTC.